This is a list of T cell receptor beta chains from one sample in a study of PD-1 blockade in classical Hodgkin lymphoma. Only in-frame clones appear in the TCRdb table, and some are missing; sequencing was by immunoSEQ multiplex PCR. The sample lists approximately 25,000 clones, around 80% occurring once. The sample was peripheral blood mononuclear cells (PBMCs), taken before the second cycle of nivolumab. The receptors shown here come from a human donor with classical Hodgkin lymphoma. The CDR3 runs from the conserved cysteine through the conserved F or W. The D gene is left open where the match is weak. Clone size, where shown, is once, few, many, or a class for clones that have expanded.

d_gene: TRBD2; j_gene: TRBJ2-3; v_gene: TRBV20-1; abundance: .; CDR3aa: CSARDYYTQYF; CDR3nt: TGCAGTGCGCGGGACTACTATACGCAGTATTTT
d_gene: TRBD2; j_gene: TRBJ2-1; v_gene: TRBV5-1; abundance: .; CDR3aa: CASSLVAGSYNEQFF; CDR3nt: TGCGCCAGCAGCTTGGTAGCGGGCTCCTACAATGAGCAGTTCTTC
d_gene: TRBD1; j_gene: TRBJ2-5; v_gene: TRBV29-1; abundance: few; CDR3aa: CSVEEGGGETQYF; CDR3nt: TGCAGCGTTGAAGAAGGGGGCGGCGAGACCCAGTACTTC
d_gene: TRBD2; j_gene: TRBJ2-2; v_gene: TRBV27; abundance: .; CDR3aa: CASSLSRLAGTNTGELFF; CDR3nt: TGTGCCAGCAGTTTATCCCGACTAGCGGGAACGAACACCGGGGAGCTGTTTTTT
d_gene: .; j_gene: TRBJ2-7; v_gene: TRBV7-9; abundance: few; CDR3aa: CASSTLKGTLTYEQYF; CDR3nt: TGTGCCAGCAGCACCCTCAAAGGGACCCTTACCTACGAGCAGTACTTC
d_gene: .; j_gene: TRBJ1-2; v_gene: TRBV20-1; abundance: .; CDR3aa: CSARGPKGSTF; CDR3nt: TGCAGTGCTAGAGGCCCAAAGGGGAGCACCTTC
d_gene: TRBD2; j_gene: TRBJ2-1; v_gene: TRBV5-1; abundance: .; CDR3aa: CASSLSTSGRTKFF; CDR3nt: TGCGCCAGCAGCTTGTCGACTAGCGGGAGGACGAAGTTCTTC
d_gene: TRBD1; j_gene: TRBJ1-2; v_gene: TRBV2; abundance: .; CDR3aa: CASKLRTGSYGYTF; CDR3nt: TGTGCCAGCAAACTCAGGACAGGGTCGTATGGCTACACCTTC
d_gene: .; j_gene: TRBJ2-1; v_gene: TRBV15; abundance: .; CDR3aa: CATSRVVGAGHNEQFF; CDR3nt: TGTGCCACCAGCAGAGTAGTGGGAGCAGGTCACAATGAGCAGTTCTTC
d_gene: TRBD2; j_gene: TRBJ2-2; v_gene: TRBV14; abundance: .; CDR3aa: CASSQAGRAGELFF; CDR3nt: TGTGCCAGCAGCCAAGCTGGGAGGGCCGGGGAGCTGTTTTTT
d_gene: .; j_gene: TRBJ2-7; v_gene: TRBV6-5; abundance: few; CDR3aa: CASSPYQAPTYEQYF; CDR3nt: TGTGCCAGCAGTCCCTACCAAGCGCCGACCTACGAGCAGTACTTC